The entry that follows covers one TCR beta chain sequence. Other DNA variants within this sample encode the same CDR3. Germline-derived CDR1 and CDR2 are SGHRS and YFSETQ. With V trimmed by 4 bases and J by 0 bases, 4 bases remained unmatched. The CDR3 covers 15 residues. The data originate from a study of blood T cell repertoires in COVID-19. Study as a whole: Specimens from acute and convalescent COVID-19 originated in the United States, Italy and Spain. Sources were T cells, B-cell-depleted T cells, or PBMCs; the material itself was cDNA or gDNA.

Clones were read by immunoSEQ multiplex PCR, and TCRdb kept only the in-frame ones, dropping some. The sample includes 160,000 or so clones, roughly 88% of them seen just once. This receptor was obtained from a woman aged 50 to 60 with acute or convalescent COVID-19. The chain combines TRBV5-1 with TRBJ1-3; 7 nucleotides line up with TRBD1. Sequencing was carried out using peripheral blood. This CDR3 is CASSQTGSSGNTIYF. DNA of the CDR3: TGCGCCAGCAGCCAGACAGGGTCCTCTGGAAACACCATATATTTT.